This T cell receptor beta chain was recovered during a study of blood T cells in healthy people across ages. Alongside a J-beta primer mix, a sample-barcoded 5' primer served in a second PCR lasting about 7 to 12 cycles. TCRdb itself ran the 5' RACE reads through MiXCR, one entry per CDR3 protein. Altogether 1.5 million to 2 million distinct CDR3 sequences are present, roughly 49% being singletons, with the ten largest covering around 2.1%. The TCR was taken from a middle-aged woman in good health. The sequenced sample consisted of blood.

CDR3 loop: CASSLGRQGRDIQYF. CDR3 in DNA: TGCGCCAGCAGCTTGGGTAGGCAGGGTAGGGACATTCAGTACTTC. The chain is built from TRBV5-1 and TRBJ2-4, with D maybe TRBD1 (5 bases). V lost 0 bases, J lost 8 bases, and 15 bases lay in between. The CDR3 spans 15 residues. The germline V gene encodes CDR1 SGHRS and CDR2 YFSETQ.